Below, one T cell receptor (beta chain) is given with its context. This specimen comes from a study of cytomegalovirus exposure and HLA in healthy donors. Primers: 60 Vbeta forward and 13 Jbeta reverse. Generated by immunoSEQ multiplex PCR, the TCRdb table keeps only in-frame clones and is missing some. The data hold roughly 130,000 clones, with approximately 80% observed a single time. The germline V gene has CDR1 SNHLY and CDR2 FYNNEI. The length of the CDR3 is 16 residues. Trimming shortened V by 10 bases and J by 8 bases, and 26 bases separated the two germline ends. Sequenced: PBMCs. V and J are TRBV2 and TRBJ1-4; D is possibly TRBD1 (5 bases). The clonotype comes from a human donor in good health. The CDR3, as DNA: TGTGCCACCATACCTGGAGTTCAGGGAGGTTTGGAAAAACTGTTTTTT. Its protein is CATIPGVQGGLEKLFF.